These 23 T cell receptor beta chains were all obtained from the same sample, sequenced in a study of blood T cell repertoires in COVID-19. Sequencing was performed with immunoSEQ multiplex PCR; in TCRdb, only in-frame clones are kept and a portion is missing. There are 250,000 to 300,000 clones in the sample; 75% to 90% occur only once, and 10% lies in the top ten. Input material: peripheral blood. All receptors come from a woman aged 70-85 years with COVID-19, enrolled during active disease.

V and J are TRBV28 and TRBJ1-1; possible D gene TRBD1, 5 bases. Trimming pared 6 bases from V and 3 bases from J, leaving 14 bases between. Per the germline V gene, CDR1 is MDHEN and CDR2 is SYDVKM. CDR3 length: 14 amino acids. CDR3 region: CASRPAGTDTEAFF. The CDR3 region has the DNA TGTGCCAGCAGACCCGCGGGGACGGACACTGAAGCTTTCTTT.

The rearrangement uses TRBV6-2 or TRBV6-3 and TRBJ2-2; D possibly corresponds to TRBD2 (5 bases). The CDR3 consists of 16 residues. Germline V lookup: CDR1 MNHEY, CDR2 SVGEGT. V was shortened by 4 bases and J by 6 bases, with 18 bases between the two germline ends. The DNA of the CDR3 is TGTGCCAGCAGTTCTAGAGGACTGTCTATATCCGGGGAGCTGTTTTTT. Amino acids: CASSSRGLSISGELFF.

The chain uses TRBV2 and TRBJ1-6; D remains unclear. The CDR3 has 14 residues. The V and J ends lost 4 bases and 5 bases respectively, with 9 bases between them. Germline CDR1 SNHLY, CDR2 FYNNEI. This chain's CDR3 is CASSAQPNNSPLHF. For the CDR3, the DNA is TGTGCCAGCAGTGCACAGCCGAATAATTCACCCCTCCACTTT. The full variable domain, rest sourced from reference TRBV2 and TRBJ1-6, is EPEVTQTPSHQVTQMGQEVILRCVPISNHLYFYWYRQILGQKVEFLVSFYNNEISEKSEIFDDQFSVERPDGSNFTLKIRSTKLEDSAMYFCASSAQPNNSPLHFGNGTRLTVT.

The chain is built from TRBV7-9 and TRBJ1-2; D is unresolved. Deletions cut 5 bases from V and 4 bases from J, with 14 bases between. This CDR3 spans 14 amino acids. Per germline, CDR1 SEHNR and CDR2 FQNEAQ (reference sequence). The CDR3 nucleotides are TGTGCCAGCAGCCCTGGGGAGGGCTTCTATGGCTACACCTTC. This translates into CASSPGEGFYGYTF.

The chain employs TRBV18 and TRBJ2-7, with 10 bases lining up with TRBD1. V gave up 1 base and J gave up 1 base; unmatched junction bases: 4. The germline V gene encodes CDR1 KGHSH and CDR2 LQKENI. CDR3 length equals 16 residues. CDR3 protein: CASSPLTGQGSYEQYF. The CDR3 nucleotides read TGTGCCAGCTCACCACTAACGGGACAGGGGTCCTACGAGCAGTACTTC.

This chain uses TRBV27 with TRBJ1-4; 9 nucleotides line up with TRBD1. This CDR3 is 17 amino acids long. CDR1 and CDR2 from the germline V gene are MNHEY and SMNVEV (reference sequence). V dropped 5 bases and J dropped 0; count of bases not matched to a gene: 7. DNA of the CDR3: TGTGCCAGCAGTCCCGGGACAGGGCCAGCAACTAATGAAAAACTGTTTTTT. Translation gives CASSPGTGPATNEKLFF.

This chain links TRBV6-5 with TRBJ2-3; D may be TRBD2 (5 bases). Looked up from germline, CDR1 is MNHEY and CDR2 is SVGAGI. The CDR3 extends over 13 amino acids. V lost 2 bases and J 5 bases, leaving 8 bases between the germline ends. The CDR3 protein is CASSYGRGDTQYF. DNA for the CDR3: TGTGCCAGCAGTTACGGTCGGGGAGATACGCAGTATTTT.

The genes are TRBV7-9 and TRBJ2-7; TRBD2 might be the D (5 bases). This CDR3 spans 11 amino acids. Germline V gives CDR1 SEHNR, CDR2 FQNEAQ (reference sequence). V was pared by 4 bases and J by 7 bases, with 8 bases between. The CDR3 DNA sequence: TGTGCCAGCAGCTCGCCGGGGGAGCAGTACTTC. Protein sequence: CASSSPGEQYF. The whole variable domain, filled in from reference TRBV7-9 and TRBJ2-7, reads DTGVSQNPRHKITKRGQNVTFRCDPISEHNRLYWYRQTLGQGPEFLTYFQNEAQLEKSRLLSDRFSAERPKGSFSTLEIQRTEQGDSAMYLCASSSPGEQYFGPGTRLTVT.

This clone was counted once. The V and J genes are TRBV29-1 and TRBJ1-1; 7 bases match TRBD1. The CDR3 spans 13 residues. Trimming took 5 bases from V and 5 from J; bases not matched to a gene: 8. Germline V lookup: CDR1 SQVTM, CDR2 ANQGSEA. CDR3 coding DNA: TGCAGCGTTAATCAGGGGGTCGGGACTGAAGCTTTCTTT. Encoded protein: CSVNQGVGTEAFF.

This chain uses TRBV5-1 with TRBJ1-1; D may be TRBD1 (6 bases). Germline V CDR1 and CDR2: SGHRS, YFSETQ. Trimming cost V 4 bases and J 1 base, with 11 bases left between them. The CDR3 is 14 residues long. CDR3 bases: TGCGCCAGCAGCCCGGGACAAAAGAACACTGAAGCTTTCTTT. Encoded protein: CASSPGQKNTEAFF.

This clone was counted once. V is TRBV4-2 and J is TRBJ2-2, with TRBD2 identical over 7 bases. V lost 0 bases, J lost 4 bases, and 5 bases stayed unmatched. Germline CDR1 reads LGHNA; CDR2 reads YNFKEQ. This CDR3 contains 16 residues. This CDR3 is CASSQDAGVSTGELFF. CDR3 nucleotide sequence: TGTGCCAGCAGCCAAGACGCGGGAGTGAGCACCGGGGAGCTGTTTTTT.

V gene TRBV12-5 combines with J gene TRBJ2-5, with 8 nucleotides matching TRBD2. V shed 5 bases, J shed 3 bases, and the junction held 2 bases outside the gene matches. The CDR3 has 13 amino acids. Germline V CDR1 and CDR2: LGHNT, FRNRAP. CDR3 nucleotides: TGTGCTAGTGGTGATAGCGGGAAAGAGACCCAGTACTTC. Residues: CASGDSGKETQYF.

This chain joins TRBV29-1 and TRBJ1-2; 7 nucleotides line up with TRBD1. V was pared by 4 bases and J by 4 bases, with 6 bases of the junction left unmatched. From germline, CDR1 is SQVTM and CDR2 ANQGSEA. CDR3 size: 13 residues. CDR3 region: CSVAGQSRYGYTF. CDR3 sequence (DNA): TGCAGCGTTGCGGGACAGAGCCGCTATGGCTACACCTTC.

The chain employs TRBV6-5 and TRBJ1-2; D may be TRBD1 (6 bases). The CDR3 totals 14 residues. Germline V gene sequence: CDR1 MNHEY, CDR2 SVGAGI. The V and J ends lost 7 bases and 8 bases respectively, with 20 bases between them. The CDR3 protein is CASTPLPRGSGYTF. The CDR3, as DNA: TGTGCCAGCACCCCCCTCCCCAGGGGTTCCGGCTACACCTTC.

V usage is TRBV5-6 and J usage is TRBJ1-4; TRBD1 matches at 8 bases. Trimming at V came to 3 bases and at J to 4 bases, leaving 5 bases not matched to a gene. CDR3 length: 15 amino acids. Germline CDR1 reads SGHDT; CDR2 reads YYEEEE. The CDR3: CASSSTDRVNEKLFF. The CDR3 bases are TGTGCCAGCAGCTCTACGGACAGGGTTAATGAAAAACTGTTTTTT.

V gene TRBV5-6 combines with J gene TRBJ2-1; D may be TRBD1 (6 bases). V was cut by 1 base and J by 2 bases, with 10 bases left in between. The CDR3 runs 15 residues. Germline values: CDR1 SGHDT, CDR2 YYEEEE. CDR3 in amino acids: CASSLWTDAYNEQFF. The CDR3 nucleotides are TGTGCCAGCAGCTTGTGGACAGACGCCTACAATGAGCAGTTCTTC.

The J gene is TRBJ2-5, the V gene TRBV5-4; D gene ambiguous. Trimming removed 0 bases at V and 4 bases at J, with 13 bases between. Germline CDR1 reads SGHNT; CDR2 reads YYREEE (reference sequence). This CDR3 has 15 residues. The CDR3 nucleotides read TGTGCCAGCAGCTTGGTGTCGGCTTCAGGAGAGACCCAGTACTTC. Residues: CASSLVSASGETQYF.

The rearrangement joins TRBV5-4 to TRBJ2-1, with D unresolved. Trimming removed 4 bases at V and 1 base at J, with 12 bases between. This CDR3 is built from 15 residues. Germline CDR1 and CDR2: SGHNT and YYREEE (reference sequence). This CDR3 reads CASSKRSLSYNEQFF. CDR3 DNA: TGTGCCAGCAGCAAGCGCTCTCTGTCCTACAATGAGCAGTTCTTC.

This sequence joins TRBV24-1 and TRBJ2-3; TRBD2 matches at 11 bases. CDR1 is KGHDR and CDR2 is SFDVKD in the germline V gene. The trim removed 5 bases at V and 0 bases at J, leaving 9 bases unmatched. This CDR3 is 18 amino acids long. The CDR3 spells CATSAELAGVGSTDTQYF. DNA for the CDR3: TGTGCCACCAGTGCGGAACTAGCGGGAGTTGGTAGCACAGATACGCAGTATTTT.

The V and J genes are TRBV5-1 and TRBJ2-2, with D perhaps matching TRBD2 (6 bases). The length of the CDR3 is 14 residues. CDR1 is SGHRS and CDR2 is YFSETQ in the germline V gene. Trimming removed 2 bases at V and 4 bases at J, with 9 bases between. Here the CDR3 DNA reads TGCGCCAGCAGCTTAGGGGAGGTCACCGGGGAGCTGTTTTTT. It yields the protein CASSLGEVTGELFF.

The chain employs TRBV6-2 or TRBV6-3 and TRBJ2-2; possible D gene TRBD2, 5 bases. CDR1 is MNHEY and CDR2 is SVGEGT in the germline V gene. V was cut by 2 bases and J by 2 bases, with 15 bases left in between. The CDR3 length is 17 residues. The CDR3 loop is CASSYPKRTLNTGELFF. The CDR3 DNA reads TGTGCCAGCAGTTACCCAAAAAGGACTCTTAACACCGGGGAGCTGTTTTTT.

The chain recombines TRBV6-6 with TRBJ1-4; 10 bases match TRBD1. Germline-derived CDR1 and CDR2 are MNHNY and SVGAGI (reference sequence). The CDR3 runs to 14 residues. V trimming: 4 bases; J trimming: 5 bases; junction bases outside the gene matches: 1. CDR3 protein: CASSSGQGNEKLFF. In DNA, the CDR3 is TGTGCCAGCAGTTCGGGACAGGGGAATGAAAAACTGTTTTTT.

The chain employs TRBV28 and TRBJ1-1; D is unclear. Trimming stripped 8 bases from V and 3 bases from J, with 19 bases between. The germline gives CDR1 MDHEN, CDR2 SYDVKM. This CDR3 contains 15 residues. In DNA, the CDR3 is TGTGCCAGCCGACGCGCGGGATTAGTTGACACTGAAGCTTTCTTT. The encoded protein is CASRRAGLVDTEAFF.